This T cell receptor beta chain was profiled in a study of blood T cell repertoires in COVID-19. Study details: Sites in the United States, Italy and Spain provided acute and convalescent COVID-19 samples.

Profiled with immunoSEQ multiplex PCR; TCRdb holds only in-frame clones, not every one. Of 250,000 to 300,000 clones listed, 75% to 90% are singletons. Germline loops: CDR1 SNHLY, CDR2 FYNNEI. V gave up 7 bases and J gave up 2 bases, with 6 bases separating them. This CDR3 comprises 12 residues. Input material: peripheral blood. The clonotype was recovered from a man under 40 with active or convalescent COVID-19. The rearrangement joins TRBV2 to TRBJ1-5; tentatively, D is TRBD1 (6 bases). The DNA of the CDR3 is TGTGCCAGCACAGGGGGCAATCAGCCCCAGCATTTT. It specifies CASTGGNQPQHF. Complete variable domain (other parts from reference TRBV2 and TRBJ1-5): EPEVTQTPSHQVTQMGQEVILRCVPISNHLYFYWYRQILGQKVEFLVSFYNNEISEKSEIFDDQFSVERPDGSNFTLKIRSTKLEDSAMYFCASTGGNQPQHFGDGTRLSIL.